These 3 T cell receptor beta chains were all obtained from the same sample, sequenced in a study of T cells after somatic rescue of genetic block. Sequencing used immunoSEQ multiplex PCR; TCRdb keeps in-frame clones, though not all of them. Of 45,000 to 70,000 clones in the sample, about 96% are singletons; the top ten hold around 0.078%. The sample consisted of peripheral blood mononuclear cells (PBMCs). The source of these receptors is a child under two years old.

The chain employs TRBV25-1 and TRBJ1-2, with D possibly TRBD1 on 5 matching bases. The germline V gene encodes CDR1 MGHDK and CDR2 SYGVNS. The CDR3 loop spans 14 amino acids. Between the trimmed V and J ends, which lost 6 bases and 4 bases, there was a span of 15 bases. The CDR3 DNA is TGTGCCAGCAGCTCCCCCTCGAGGGGCTATGGCTACACCTTC. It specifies CASSSPSRGYGYTF.

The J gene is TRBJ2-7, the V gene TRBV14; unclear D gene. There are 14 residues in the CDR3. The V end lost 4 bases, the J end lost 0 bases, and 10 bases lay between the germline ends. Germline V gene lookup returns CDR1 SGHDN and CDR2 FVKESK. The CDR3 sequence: CASSPPGGSYEQYF. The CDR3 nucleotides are TGTGCCAGCAGCCCTCCCGGCGGCTCCTACGAGCAGTACTTC. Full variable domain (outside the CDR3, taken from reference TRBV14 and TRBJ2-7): EAGVTQFPSHSVIEKGQTVTLRCDPISGHDNLYWYRRVMGKEIKFLLHFVKESKQDESGMPNNRFLAERTGGTYSTLKVQPAELEDSGVYFCASSPPGGSYEQYFGPGTRLTVT.

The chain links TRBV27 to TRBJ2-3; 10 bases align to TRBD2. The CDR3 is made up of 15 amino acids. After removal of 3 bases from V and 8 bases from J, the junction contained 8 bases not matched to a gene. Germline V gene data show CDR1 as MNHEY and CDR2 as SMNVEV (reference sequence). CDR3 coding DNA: TGTGCCAGCAGTTTGGTTAGGCTAGCGGGAGCTACGCAGTATTTT. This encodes CASSLVRLAGATQYF.